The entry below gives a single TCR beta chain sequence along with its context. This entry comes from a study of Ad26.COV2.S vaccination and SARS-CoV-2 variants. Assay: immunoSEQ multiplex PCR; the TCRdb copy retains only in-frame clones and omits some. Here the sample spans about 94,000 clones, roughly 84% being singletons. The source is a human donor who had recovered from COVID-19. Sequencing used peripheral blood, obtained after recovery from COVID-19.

The CDR3 reads CASSRTGADEKLFF. DNA for the CDR3: TGTGCCAGCTCTCGCACAGGGGCTGATGAAAAACTGTTTTTT. The V call is TRBV18, the J call TRBJ1-4, with 7 bases fitting TRBD1. The CDR3 has 14 residues. Germline loops: CDR1 KGHSH, CDR2 LQKENI. The J segment lost 6 bases and the V segment lost 6 bases, leaving 7 bases of the junction unmatched.